This T cell receptor (beta chain) was sequenced during a study of cytomegalovirus exposure and HLA in healthy donors. Sequencing used immunoSEQ multiplex PCR; TCRdb keeps in-frame clones, though not all of them. Among 150,000 to 200,000 clones, less than 90% were seen once, and the ten largest hold 10% to 13%. Worth noting for this clone: Antigen specificity is unknown.

Study outcomes and limitations: A list of roughly 180 TCR beta chains associated with cytomegalovirus was given.

There are 12 residues in the CDR3. Germline V CDR1 and CDR2: MDHEN, SYDVKM. V lost 4 bases and J 8 bases, leaving 11 bases between the germline ends. This chain links TRBV28 with TRBJ1-2; the D gene is possibly TRBD1 (6 bases). This TCR was sampled from a man aged 30 to 45 in good health and CMV-seropositive. The sample was PBMCs. The CDR3 spells CASSSGVGGYTF. In DNA, the CDR3 is TGTGCCAGCAGTTCAGGGGTCGGGGGCTACACCTTC.